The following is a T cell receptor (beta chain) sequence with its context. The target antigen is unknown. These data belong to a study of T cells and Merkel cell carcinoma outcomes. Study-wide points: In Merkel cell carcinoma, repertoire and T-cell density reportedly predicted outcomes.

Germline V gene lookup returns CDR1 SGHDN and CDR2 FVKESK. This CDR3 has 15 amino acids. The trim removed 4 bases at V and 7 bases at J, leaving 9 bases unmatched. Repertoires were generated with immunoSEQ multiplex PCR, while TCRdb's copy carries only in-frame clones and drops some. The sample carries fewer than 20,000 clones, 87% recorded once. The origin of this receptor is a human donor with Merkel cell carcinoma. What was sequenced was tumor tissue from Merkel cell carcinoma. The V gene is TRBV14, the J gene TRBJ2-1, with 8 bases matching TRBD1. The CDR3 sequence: CASSLRTGNRNEQFF. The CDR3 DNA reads TGTGCCAGCAGCCTACGGACAGGGAATCGGAATGAGCAGTTCTTC.